The present T cell receptor beta chain was sequenced within a study of blood T cell repertoires in COVID-19. Some clones are missing from TCRdb's copy, which holds only in-frame ones; the method was immunoSEQ multiplex PCR. The table has fewer than 250,000 clones, just over 90% seen once. V lost 4 bases and J lost 3; bases outside the gene matches: 6. This CDR3 is 16 amino acids long. Germline values: CDR1 KGHDR, CDR2 SFDVKD. Sequenced material: peripheral blood. The J gene is TRBJ1-5, the V gene TRBV24-1, with 9 positions matching TRBD1. The TCR was taken from a man aged 25 to 40 with acute or convalescent COVID-19. CDR3 nucleotides: TGTGCCACCAGTGAATCCGGGACAGGGATCAATCAGCCCCAGCATTTT. It encodes CATSESGTGINQPQHF.